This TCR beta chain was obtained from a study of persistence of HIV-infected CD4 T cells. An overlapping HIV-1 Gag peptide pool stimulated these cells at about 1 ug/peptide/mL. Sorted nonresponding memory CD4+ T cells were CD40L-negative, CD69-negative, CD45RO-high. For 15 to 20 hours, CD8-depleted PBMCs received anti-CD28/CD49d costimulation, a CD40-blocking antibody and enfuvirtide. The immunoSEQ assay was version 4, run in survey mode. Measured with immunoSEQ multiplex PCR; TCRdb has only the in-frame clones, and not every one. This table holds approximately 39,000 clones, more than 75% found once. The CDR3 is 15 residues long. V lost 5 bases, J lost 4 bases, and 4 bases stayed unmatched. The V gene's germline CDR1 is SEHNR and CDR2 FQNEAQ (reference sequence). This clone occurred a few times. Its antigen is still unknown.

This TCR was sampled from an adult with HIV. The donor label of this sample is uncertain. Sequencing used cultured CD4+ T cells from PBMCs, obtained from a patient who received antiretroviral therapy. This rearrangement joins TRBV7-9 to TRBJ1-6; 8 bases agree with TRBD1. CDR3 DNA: TGTGCCAGCAGCATTGGACAGGGTTATAATTCACCCCTCCACTTT. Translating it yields CASSIGQGYNSPLHF.